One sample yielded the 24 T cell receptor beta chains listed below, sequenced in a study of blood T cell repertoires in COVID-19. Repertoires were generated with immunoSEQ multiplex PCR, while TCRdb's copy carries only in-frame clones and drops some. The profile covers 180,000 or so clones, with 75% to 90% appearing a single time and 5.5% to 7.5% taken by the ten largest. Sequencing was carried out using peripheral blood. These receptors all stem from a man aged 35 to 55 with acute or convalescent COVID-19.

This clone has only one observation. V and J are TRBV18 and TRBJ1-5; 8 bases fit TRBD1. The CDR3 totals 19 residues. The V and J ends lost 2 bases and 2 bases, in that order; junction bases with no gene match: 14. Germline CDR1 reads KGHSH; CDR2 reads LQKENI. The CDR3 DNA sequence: TGTGCCAGCTCACCAAGGTCAGGGGGCGGTTTAGTTGGCAATCAGCCCCAGCATTTT. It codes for CASSPRSGGGLVGNQPQHF.

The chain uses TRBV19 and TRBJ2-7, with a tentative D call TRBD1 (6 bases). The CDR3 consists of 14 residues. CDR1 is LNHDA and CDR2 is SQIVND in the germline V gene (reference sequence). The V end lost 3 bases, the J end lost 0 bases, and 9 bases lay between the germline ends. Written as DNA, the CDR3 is TGTGCCAGTAGTATCAGGGGACCCTCCTACGAGCAGTACTTC. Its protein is CASSIRGPSYEQYF. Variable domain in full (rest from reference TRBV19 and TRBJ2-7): DGGITQSPKYLFRKEGQNVTLSCEQNLNHDAMYWYRQDPGQGLRLIYYSQIVNDFQKGDIAEGYSVSREKKESFPLTVTSAQKNPTAFYLCASSIRGPSYEQYFGPGTRLTVT.

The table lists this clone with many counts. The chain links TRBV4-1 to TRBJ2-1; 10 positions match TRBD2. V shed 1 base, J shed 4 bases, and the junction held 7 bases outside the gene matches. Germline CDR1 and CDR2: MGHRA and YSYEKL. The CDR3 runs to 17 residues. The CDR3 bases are TGCGCCAGCAGCCAAGGGCTTCTAGCGGGGGAGTACAATGAGCAGTTCTTC. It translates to CASSQGLLAGEYNEQFF.

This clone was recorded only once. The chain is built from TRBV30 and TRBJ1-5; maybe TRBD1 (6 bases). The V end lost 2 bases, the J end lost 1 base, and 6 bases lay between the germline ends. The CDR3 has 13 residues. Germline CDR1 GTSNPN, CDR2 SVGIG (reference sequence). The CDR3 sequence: CAWSQGSNQPQHF. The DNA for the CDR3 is TGTGCCTGGAGTCAGGGGAGCAATCAGCCCCAGCATTTT.

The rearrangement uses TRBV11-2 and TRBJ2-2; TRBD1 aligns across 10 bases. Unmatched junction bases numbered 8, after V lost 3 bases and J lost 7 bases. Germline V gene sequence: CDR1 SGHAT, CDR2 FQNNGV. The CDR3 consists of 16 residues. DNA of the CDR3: TGTGCCAGCAGCTTCCGGACAGGGGGAAGTCACGGGGAGCTGTTTTTT. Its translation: CASSFRTGGSHGELFF.

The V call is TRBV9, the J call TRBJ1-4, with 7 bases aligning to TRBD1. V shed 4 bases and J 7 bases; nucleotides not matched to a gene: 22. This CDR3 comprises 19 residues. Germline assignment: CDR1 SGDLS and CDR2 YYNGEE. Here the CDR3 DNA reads TGTGCCAGCAGCCCAACCCCCCGGGCAGGGGGATTATGGACTGAAAAACTGTTTTTT. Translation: CASSPTPRAGGLWTEKLFF.

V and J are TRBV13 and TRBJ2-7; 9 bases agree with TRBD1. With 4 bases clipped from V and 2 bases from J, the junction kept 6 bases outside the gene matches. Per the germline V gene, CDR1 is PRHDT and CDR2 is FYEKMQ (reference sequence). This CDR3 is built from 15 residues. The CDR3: CASSSDRGRAYEQYF. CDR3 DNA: TGTGCCAGCAGCTCGGACAGGGGTCGGGCCTACGAGCAGTACTTC.

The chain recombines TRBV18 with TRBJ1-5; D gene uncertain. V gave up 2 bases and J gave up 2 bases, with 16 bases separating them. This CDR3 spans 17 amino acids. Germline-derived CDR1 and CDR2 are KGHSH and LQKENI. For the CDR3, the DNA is TGTGCCAGCTCACCAGGGCAGGTACGAAGTGGCAATCAGCCCCAGCATTTT. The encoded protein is CASSPGQVRSGNQPQHF.

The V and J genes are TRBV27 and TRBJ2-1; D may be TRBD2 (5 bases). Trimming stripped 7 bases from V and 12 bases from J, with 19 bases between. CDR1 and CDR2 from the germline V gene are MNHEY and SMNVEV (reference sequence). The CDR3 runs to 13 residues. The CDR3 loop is CASTLLGHEGQFF. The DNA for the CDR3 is TGTGCCAGCACCCTCCTGGGTCACGAGGGGCAGTTCTTC.

The CDR3: CASSPGQDYGYTF. The CDR3 DNA sequence: TGTGCCAGCAGCCCGGGACAGGACTATGGCTACACCTTC. The chain links TRBV3-1 (or the pseudogene TRBV3-2) to TRBJ1-2, with 8 bases identical to TRBD1. The germline V gene has CDR1 LGHDT and CDR2 YNNKEL (reference sequence). The ends lost 4 bases at V and 3 bases at J; junction bases unmatched: 1. This CDR3 spans 13 amino acids.

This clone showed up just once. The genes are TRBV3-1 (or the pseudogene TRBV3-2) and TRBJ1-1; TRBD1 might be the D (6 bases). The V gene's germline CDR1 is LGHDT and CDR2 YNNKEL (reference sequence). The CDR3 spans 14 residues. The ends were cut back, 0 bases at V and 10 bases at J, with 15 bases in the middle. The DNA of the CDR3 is TGTGCCAGCAGCCAAGATGGCAGGGGTTTGTCAGCTTTCTTT. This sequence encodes CASSQDGRGLSAFF.

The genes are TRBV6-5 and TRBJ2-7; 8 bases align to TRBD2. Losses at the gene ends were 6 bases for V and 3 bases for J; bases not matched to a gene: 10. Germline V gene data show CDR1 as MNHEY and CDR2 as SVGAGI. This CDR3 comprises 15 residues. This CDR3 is CASRLRGGDIYEQYF. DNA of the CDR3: TGTGCCAGCAGACTACGGGGGGGCGATATCTACGAGCAGTACTTC.

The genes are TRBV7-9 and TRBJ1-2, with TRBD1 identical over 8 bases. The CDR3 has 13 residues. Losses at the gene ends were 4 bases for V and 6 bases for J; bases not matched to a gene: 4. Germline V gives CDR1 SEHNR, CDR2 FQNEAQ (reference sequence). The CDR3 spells CASSSSQGDGYTF. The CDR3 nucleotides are TGTGCCAGCAGCTCCTCACAGGGGGATGGCTACACCTTC.

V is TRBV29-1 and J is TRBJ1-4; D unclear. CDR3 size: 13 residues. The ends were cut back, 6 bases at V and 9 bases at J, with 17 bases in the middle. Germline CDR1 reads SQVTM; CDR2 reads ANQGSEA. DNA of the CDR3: TGCAGCGTCAGACTACAAGGGCCTCAAAAACTGTTTTTT. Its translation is CSVRLQGPQKLFF.

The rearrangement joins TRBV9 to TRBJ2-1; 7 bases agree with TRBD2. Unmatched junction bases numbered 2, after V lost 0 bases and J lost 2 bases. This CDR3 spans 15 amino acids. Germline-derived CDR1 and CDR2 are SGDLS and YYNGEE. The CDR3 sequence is CASSVAAGAYNEQFF. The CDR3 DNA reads TGTGCCAGCAGCGTAGCTGCGGGGGCCTACAATGAGCAGTTCTTC.

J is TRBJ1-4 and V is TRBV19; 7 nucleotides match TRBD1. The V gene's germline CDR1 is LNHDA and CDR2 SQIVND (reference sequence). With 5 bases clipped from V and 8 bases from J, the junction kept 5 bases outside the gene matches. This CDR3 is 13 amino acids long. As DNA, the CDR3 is TGTGCCAGTAGTGCCACAGGGGAGGAAAAACTGTTTTTT. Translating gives CASSATGEEKLFF. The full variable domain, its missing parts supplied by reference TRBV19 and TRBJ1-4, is DGGITQSPKYLFRKEGQNVTLSCEQNLNHDAMYWYRQDPGQGLRLIYYSQIVNDFQKGDIAEGYSVSREKKESFPLTVTSAQKNPTAFYLCASSATGEEKLFFGSGTQLSVL.

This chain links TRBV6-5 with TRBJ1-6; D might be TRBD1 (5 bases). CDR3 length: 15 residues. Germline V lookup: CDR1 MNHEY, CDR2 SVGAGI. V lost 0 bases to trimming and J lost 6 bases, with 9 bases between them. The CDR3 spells CASSYSDMPNSPLHF. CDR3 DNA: TGTGCCAGCAGTTACTCGGACATGCCTAATTCACCCCTCCACTTT.

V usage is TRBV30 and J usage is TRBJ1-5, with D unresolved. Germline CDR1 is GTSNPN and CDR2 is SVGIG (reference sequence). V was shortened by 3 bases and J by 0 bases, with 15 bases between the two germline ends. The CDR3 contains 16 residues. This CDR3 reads CAWSIMGRHSNQPQHF. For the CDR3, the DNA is TGTGCCTGGAGCATCATGGGCAGGCATAGCAATCAGCCCCAGCATTTT. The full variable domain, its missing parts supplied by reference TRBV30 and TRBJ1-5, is SQTIHQWPATLVQPVGSPLSLECTVEGTSNPNLYWYRQAAGRGLQLLFYSVGIGQISSEVPQNLSASRPQDRQFILSSKKLLLSDSGFYLCAWSIMGRHSNQPQHFGDGTRLSIL.

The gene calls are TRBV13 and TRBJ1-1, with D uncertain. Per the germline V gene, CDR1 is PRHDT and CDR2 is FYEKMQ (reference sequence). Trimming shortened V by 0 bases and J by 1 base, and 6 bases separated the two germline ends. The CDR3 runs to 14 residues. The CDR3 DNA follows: TGTGCCAGCAGCTTAGGTCCCGGGAACACTGAAGCTTTCTTT. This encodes CASSLGPGNTEAFF. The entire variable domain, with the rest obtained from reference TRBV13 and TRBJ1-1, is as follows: AAGVIQSPRHLIKEKRETATLKCYPIPRHDTVYWYQQGPGQDPQFLISFYEKMQSDKGSIPDRFSAQQFSDYHSELNMSSLELGDSALYFCASSLGPGNTEAFFGQGTRLTVV.

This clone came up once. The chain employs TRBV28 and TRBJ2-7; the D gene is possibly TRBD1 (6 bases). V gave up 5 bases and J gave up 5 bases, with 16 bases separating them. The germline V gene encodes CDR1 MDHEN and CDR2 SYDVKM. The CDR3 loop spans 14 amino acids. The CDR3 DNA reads TGTGCCAGCAGTCTAACCCAGACAGGCAACGAGCAGTACTTC. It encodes CASSLTQTGNEQYF.

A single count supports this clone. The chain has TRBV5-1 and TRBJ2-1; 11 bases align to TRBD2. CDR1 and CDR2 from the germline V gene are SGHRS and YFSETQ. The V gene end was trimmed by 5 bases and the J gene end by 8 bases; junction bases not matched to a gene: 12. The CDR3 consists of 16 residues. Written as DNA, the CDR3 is TGCGCCAGCAGATGGGCGGCTAGCGGGGGGCTCGATGAGCAGTTCTTC. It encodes CASRWAASGGLDEQFF.

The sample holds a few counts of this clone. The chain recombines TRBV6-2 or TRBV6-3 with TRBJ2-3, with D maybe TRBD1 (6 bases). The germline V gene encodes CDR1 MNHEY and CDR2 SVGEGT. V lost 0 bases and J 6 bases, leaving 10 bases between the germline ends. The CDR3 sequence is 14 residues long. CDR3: CASSYSRGFDTQYF. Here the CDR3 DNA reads TGTGCCAGCAGTTACTCCAGGGGTTTCGATACGCAGTATTTT.

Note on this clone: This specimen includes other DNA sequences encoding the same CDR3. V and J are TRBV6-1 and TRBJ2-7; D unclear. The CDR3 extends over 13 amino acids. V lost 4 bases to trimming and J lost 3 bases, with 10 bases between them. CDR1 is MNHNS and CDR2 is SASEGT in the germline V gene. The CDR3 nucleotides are TGTGCCAGCAGTGTAGCTTTACTCTACGAGCAGTACTTC. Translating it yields CASSVALLYEQYF.

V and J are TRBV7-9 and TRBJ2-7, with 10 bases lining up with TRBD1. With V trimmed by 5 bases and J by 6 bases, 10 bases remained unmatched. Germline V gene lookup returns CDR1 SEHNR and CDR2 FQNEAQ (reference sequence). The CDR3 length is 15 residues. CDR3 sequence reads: CASSRRDRGLGEQYF. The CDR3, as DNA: TGTGCCAGCAGCCGCCGGGACAGGGGATTAGGCGAGCAGTACTTC.